These 6 T cell receptor beta chains were sequenced from one sample in a study of cytomegalovirus exposure and HLA in healthy donors. 60 Vbeta and 13 Jbeta primers were used in PCR. Some clones are missing from TCRdb's copy, which holds only in-frame ones; the method was immunoSEQ multiplex PCR. Counted here are 100,000 to 150,000 clones, 82% occurring once; the ten biggest clones make up about 1.2%. Sequenced sample: PBMCs. These TCRs come from a boy aged 5-17 years in good health and CMV-seronegative.

This rearrangement joins TRBV9 to TRBJ2-7; 7 positions match TRBD1. The V and J ends lost 0 bases and 5 bases, in that order; junction bases with no gene match: 8. Germline V gives CDR1 SGDLS, CDR2 YYNGEE. This CDR3 spans 15 amino acids. CDR3: CASSVAGQPSNEQYF. The CDR3 bases are TGTGCCAGCAGCGTAGCGGGACAGCCTAGTAACGAGCAGTACTTC.

The genes are TRBV15 and TRBJ2-7, with TRBD2 as a possible D gene (5 bases). CDR3 size: 15 residues. Trimming stripped 1 base from V and 5 bases from J, with 15 bases between. From germline, CDR1 is LNHNV and CDR2 YYDKDF (reference sequence). DNA of the CDR3: TGTGCCACCAGCAGAGGTGGGGAGAGGGCCCACGAGCAGTACTTC. It yields the protein CATSRGGERAHEQYF.

The V and J genes are TRBV21-1 and TRBJ1-4; whether TRBD1, the table's D call, matches the DNA was not checked. TRBV21-1 is a pseudogene locus. The CDR3 is 17 residues long. The CDR3 loop reads CASSPGQGQGTDEKLFF. The DNA of the CDR3 is TGTGCCAGCAGCCCCGGGCAGGGACAAGGGACGGATGAAAAACTGTTTTTT.

There are a few counts of this clone. This sequence joins TRBV7-9 and TRBJ2-1; a possible D gene is TRBD2 (5 bases). The CDR3 covers 10 residues. With 3 bases removed from V and 12 bases from J, the gap between germline ends came to 6 bases. CDR1 is SEHNR and CDR2 is FQNEAQ in the germline V gene (reference sequence). CDR3 bases: TGTGCCAGCAGCTTGAGCGGGCAGTTCTTC. Encoded protein: CASSLSGQFF.

The chain joins TRBV29-1 to TRBJ1-4; no definite D call. The CDR3 has 11 residues. Germline loops: CDR1 SQVTM, CDR2 ANQGSEA. V was cut by 6 bases and J by 11 bases, with 13 bases left in between. This CDR3 is CSVRRAEKLFF. As DNA, the CDR3 is TGCAGCGTCCGGCGGGCAGAGAAACTGTTTTTT.

Only a few counts were recorded for this clone. The chain employs TRBV6-4 and TRBJ1-1, with D unclear. Germline loops: CDR1 MRHNA, CDR2 SNTAGT. The CDR3 consists of 13 residues. V dropped 6 bases and J dropped 0 bases, with 8 bases sitting between them. DNA for the CDR3: TGTGCCAGCAGCCTGCGGATGAACACTGAAGCTTTCTTT. Encoded protein: CASSLRMNTEAFF.